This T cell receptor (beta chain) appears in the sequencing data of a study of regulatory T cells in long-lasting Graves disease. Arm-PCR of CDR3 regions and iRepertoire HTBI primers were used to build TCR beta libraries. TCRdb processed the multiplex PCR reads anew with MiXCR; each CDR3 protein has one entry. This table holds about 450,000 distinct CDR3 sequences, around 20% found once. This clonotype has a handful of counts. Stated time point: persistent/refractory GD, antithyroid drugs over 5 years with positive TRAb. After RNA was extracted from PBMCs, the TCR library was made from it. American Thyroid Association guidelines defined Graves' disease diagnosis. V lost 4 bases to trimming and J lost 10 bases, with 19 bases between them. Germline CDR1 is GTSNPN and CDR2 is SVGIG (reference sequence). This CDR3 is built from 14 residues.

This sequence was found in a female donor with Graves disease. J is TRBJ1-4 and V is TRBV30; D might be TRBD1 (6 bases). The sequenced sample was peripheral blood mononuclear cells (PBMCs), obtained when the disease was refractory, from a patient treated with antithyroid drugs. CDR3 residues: CAWTLTGSFGKLFF. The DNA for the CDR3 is TGTGCCTGGACCTTGACAGGCAGCTTTGGAAAACTGTTTTTT.